Included here is one T cell receptor (beta chain) sequence, with context. The table came from immunoSEQ multiplex PCR; TCRdb's copy has only in-frame clones and leaves some out. Of fewer than 500,000 clones in the sample, 75% to 90% were seen once. Treatment noted: some 20 received Ad26.COV2.S at low or high dose, single or two shots; five or six received placebo; per-sample allocation not given. Collection of the samples took place on day 63 after the first injection of vaccine or placebo. This entry is derived from a study of Ad26.COV2.S vaccination and SARS-CoV-2 variants. Study overall: Trial arm assignment for the donor was COV1001 Ad26.COV2.S. Dosing was one shot or two shots 56 days apart.

V lost 7 bases to trimming and J lost 5 bases, with 11 bases between them. This CDR3 has 12 residues. The germline V gene encodes CDR1 SGHAT and CDR2 FQNNGV. The origin of this receptor is a person aged 18-60 years who received the Ad26.COV2.S COVID-19 vaccine or a placebo. Sample: peripheral blood, taken in a trial of Ad26.COV2.S vaccine versus placebo. The rearrangement joins TRBV11-2 to TRBJ1-2; D unresolved. CDR3: CASTSGGYGYTF. CDR3 in DNA: TGTGCCAGCACTTCGGGAGGGTATGGCTACACCTTC.